Detailed here is one T cell receptor (beta chain). The CDR3 spans 12 residues. The V gene's germline CDR1 is SQVTM and CDR2 ANQGSEA. V shed 6 bases and J 4 bases; nucleotides not matched to a gene: 5. The sample originates from a study of blood T cell repertoires in COVID-19. Study as a whole: The United States, Italy and Spain provided the acute and convalescent COVID-19 samples. From T cells, B-cell-depleted T cells, or PBMCs came the material, which was cDNA or gDNA.

Methods used by the authors: Amplification from reference gene primers served as the basis for estimated nucleated cell counts. Sequencing used immunoSEQ multiplex PCR; TCRdb keeps in-frame clones, though not all of them. V and J calls and clone size are as listed in that table; D and trimming were resolved from the DNA. The sample lists 200,000 to 300,000 clones, under 90% occurring once. This clonotype originated in a man aged 60 to 69 with acute or convalescent COVID-19. The chain recombines TRBV29-1 with TRBJ2-7; TRBD2 matches 8 bases. Sequenced input: peripheral blood. Here the CDR3 DNA reads TGCAGCGTCATGACTAGCGAGTACGAGCAGTACTTC. It yields the protein CSVMTSEYEQYF.